These 19 T cell receptor beta chains were sequenced from one sample in a study of blood T cell repertoires in COVID-19. Clones were read by immunoSEQ multiplex PCR, and TCRdb kept only the in-frame ones, dropping some. The sample has 150,000 to 200,000 clones; 70% to 90% are singletons. Material for sequencing was peripheral blood. Receptor source: a man in his late teens or twenties who had recovered from COVID-19.

This chain uses TRBV9 with TRBJ2-4; TRBD2 agrees at 13 bases. Trimming cost V 4 bases and J 10 bases; bases outside gene matches: 8. The CDR3 has 15 amino acids. Germline V gene lookup returns CDR1 SGDLS and CDR2 YYNGEE. The CDR3 coding sequence is TGTGCCAGCAGCCCCCGGACTAGCGGGAGAAATATTCAGTACTTC. Protein sequence: CASSPRTSGRNIQYF.

V is TRBV28 and J is TRBJ2-7; D is perhaps TRBD1 (5 bases). The V and J ends lost 5 bases and 0 bases respectively, with 17 bases between them. The CDR3 sequence is 16 residues long. Germline assignment: CDR1 MDHEN and CDR2 SYDVKM. The CDR3 DNA reads TGTGCCAGCAGTCCACCCGACCCGACAGCCTCCTACGAGCAGTACTTC. This translates into CASSPPDPTASYEQYF. Using reference TRBV28 and TRBJ2-7 for the parts outside the CDR3, the full variable domain is DVKVTQSSRYLVKRTGEKVFLECVQDMDHENMFWYRQDPGLGLRLIYFSYDVKMKEKGDIPEGYSVSREKKERFSLILESASTNQTSMYLCASSPPDPTASYEQYFGPGTRLTVT.

The chain uses TRBV28 and TRBJ2-1, with 8 bases aligning to TRBD2. J was trimmed by 7 bases and V by 7 bases; bases with no gene match: 9. CDR3 length equals 14 residues. Germline CDR1 is MDHEN and CDR2 is SYDVKM. CDR3 sequence: CASNAGGIKNEQFF. DNA for the CDR3: TGTGCCAGCAATGCGGGAGGTATTAAAAATGAGCAGTTCTTC.

The chain links TRBV10-2 to TRBJ2-3, with TRBD2 as a possible D gene (5 bases). The CDR3 spans 14 residues. With 3 bases removed from V and 4 bases from J, the gap between germline ends came to 11 bases. CDR1 and CDR2 (germline): WSHSY, SAAADI. The CDR3 reads CASSDPGRADTQYF. For the CDR3, the DNA is TGCGCCAGCAGTGACCCGGGAAGGGCAGATACGCAGTATTTT.

This chain links TRBV5-6 with TRBJ1-6, with TRBD1 as a possible D gene (5 bases). Trimming pared 3 bases from V and 1 base from J, leaving 8 bases between. Germline CDR1 is SGHDT and CDR2 is YYEEEE. The CDR3 has 15 residues. The CDR3 reads CASSWRGSYNSPLHF. CDR3 sequence (DNA): TGTGCCAGCAGCTGGAGGGGTTCCTATAATTCACCCCTCCACTTT.

This clone was recorded a few times. V is TRBV30 and J is TRBJ2-7; D perhaps matches TRBD2 (6 bases). The CDR3 runs 14 residues. Germline assignment: CDR1 GTSNPN and CDR2 SVGIG (reference sequence). V lost 7 bases and J 0 bases, leaving 16 bases between the germline ends. CDR3 in DNA: TGTGCCTACACTTCCCTAGCGAACTCCTACGAGCAGTACTTC. It specifies CAYTSLANSYEQYF.

This clone occurred once. This rearrangement joins TRBV9 to TRBJ2-5; D perhaps matches TRBD1 (6 bases). The CDR3 is made up of 12 amino acids. Germline CDR1 SGDLS, CDR2 YYNGEE. V lost 3 bases, J lost 5 bases, and 8 bases lay in between. Here the CDR3 DNA reads TGTGCCAGCAGCGCCCAGGGGGAGACCCAGTACTTC. Its protein is CASSAQGETQYF.

The CDR3 DNA is TGTGCCAGCAGCTTAACACGGACAGCCGAAGCTTTCTTT. This sequence encodes CASSLTRTAEAFF. The chain combines TRBV5-4 with TRBJ1-1, with D possibly matching TRBD1 (6 bases). CDR3 size: 13 residues. Looked up from germline, CDR1 is SGHNT and CDR2 is YYREEE (reference sequence). V was clipped by 2 bases and J by 8 bases, with 13 bases between them.

The V and J genes are TRBV7-8 and TRBJ2-3, with a weak D call TRBD2 (6 bases). Trimming stripped 0 bases from V and 5 bases from J, with 12 bases between. The CDR3 is 15 amino acids. Germline V lookup: CDR1 SGHVS, CDR2 FQNEAQ. The CDR3 DNA follows: TGTGCCAGCAGCTTAGCGGGAAGGAGGGAAGATACGCAGTATTTT. Translating gives CASSLAGRREDTQYF.

The CDR3 sequence is CASSPPNRGGKANTEAFF. As DNA, the CDR3 is TGTGCCAGCTCACCACCGAACAGGGGGGGCAAAGCAAACACTGAAGCTTTCTTT. The V gene is TRBV18, the J gene TRBJ1-1; TRBD1 matches at 8 bases. V lost 0 bases and J lost 2; bases outside the gene matches: 11. The germline V gene encodes CDR1 KGHSH and CDR2 LQKENI. The CDR3 length is 18 residues.

This rearrangement joins TRBV7-2 to TRBJ2-5, with unresolved D. Germline V gene data show CDR1 as SGHTA and CDR2 as FQGNSA. The CDR3 is made up of 13 amino acids. The V gene lost 1 base and the J gene lost 4 bases, with 7 bases spanning the gap. The CDR3 protein is CASSLERRETQYF. CDR3 in DNA: TGTGCCAGCAGCTTAGAACGGAGAGAGACCCAGTACTTC.

This chain connects TRBV13 to TRBJ1-1; D is perhaps TRBD1 (5 bases). The V gene's germline CDR1 is PRHDT and CDR2 FYEKMQ (reference sequence). V gave up 3 bases and J gave up 1 base, with 12 bases separating them. This CDR3 is built from 15 residues. The CDR3 bases are TGTGCCAGCAGCTTTTCAGGGCGGACGAACACTGAAGCTTTCTTT. Its protein is CASSFSGRTNTEAFF.

This rearrangement joins TRBV4-3 to TRBJ1-6; 8 bases are a match to TRBD1. There are 14 residues in the CDR3. V lost 1 base, J lost 8 bases, and 1 base stayed unmatched. The germline V gene has CDR1 LGHNA and CDR2 YSLEER. The CDR3 DNA follows: TGCGCCAGCAGCCAAGCGGGACAGGATTCACCCCTCCACTTT. It is translated as CASSQAGQDSPLHF.

This clone has more than one count but fewer than ten. The chain couples TRBV5-1 to TRBJ2-7; tentative D call: TRBD2 (6 bases). The germline V and J ends were trimmed by 2 bases and 6 bases, with 18 bases remaining between them. The CDR3 runs to 15 residues. CDR1 and CDR2 from the germline V gene are SGHRS and YFSETQ. CDR3 in DNA: TGCGCCAGCAGCTTCGGGGGAACGCCTGCTGGCGAGCAGTACTTC. Translating it yields CASSFGGTPAGEQYF.

This chain connects TRBV30 to TRBJ1-4; 11 bases line up with TRBD1. J was trimmed by 5 bases and V by 3 bases; bases with no gene match: 5. The germline gives CDR1 GTSNPN, CDR2 SVGIG (reference sequence). The CDR3 is 15 residues long. For the CDR3, the DNA is TGTGCCTGGAGCCAGGACAGGGGGCGGAATGAAAAACTGTTTTTT. Amino acid sequence: CAWSQDRGRNEKLFF.

Many counts were recorded for this clone. The chain has TRBV30 and TRBJ2-1; TRBD2 matches at 10 bases. This CDR3 has 17 residues. Germline V gene sequence: CDR1 GTSNPN, CDR2 SVGIG (reference sequence). The V and J ends lost 1 base and 0 bases, in that order; junction bases with no gene match: 6. CDR3 loop: CAWSGGSGRPSYNEQFF. DNA for the CDR3: TGTGCCTGGAGTGGGGGTAGCGGGAGGCCCTCCTACAATGAGCAGTTCTTC.

This chain joins TRBV5-1 and TRBJ2-5, with TRBD1 identical over 10 bases. The germline gives CDR1 SGHRS, CDR2 YFSETQ. The CDR3 runs 15 residues. J lost 4 bases, V lost 5 bases, and 8 bases had no gene match. In nucleotides, the CDR3 is TGCGCCAGCAGTTCTACCGGACAGGGGGTAGAGACCCAGTACTTC. It translates to CASSSTGQGVETQYF.

The V call is TRBV5-4, the J call TRBJ2-7, with D possibly matching TRBD2 (5 bases). Germline assignment: CDR1 SGHNT and CDR2 YYREEE (reference sequence). V lost 8 bases, J lost 2 bases, and 11 bases lay in between. There are 12 residues in the CDR3. The CDR3 spells CARGRGTYEQYF. The CDR3 DNA sequence: TGTGCCAGAGGCCGGGGTACCTACGAGCAGTACTTC.

This chain connects TRBV19 to TRBJ2-1; 7 nucleotides match TRBD2. Unmatched junction bases numbered 11, after V lost 5 bases and J lost 7 bases. CDR1 LNHDA and CDR2 SQIVND come from the germline V gene (reference sequence). The CDR3 spans 15 residues. CDR3 sequence reads: CASSFGSKAGNEQFF. The DNA of the CDR3 is TGTGCCAGTAGTTTCGGGTCCAAAGCGGGGAATGAGCAGTTCTTC.